This TCR beta chain was recovered during a study of T-cell reconstitution after alpha-beta-depleted transplantation in children. Whole-study findings and limits: Reportedly, only several hundred clones from non-depleted graft cells drove alpha-beta T-cell counts at about two months. A year had passed since transplant, and T-cell counts and diversity by then came mostly from newly produced T cells. The study traced high day-60 TCRbeta diversity in some patients to surviving recipient T cells and thymic progenitors.

Germline-derived CDR1 and CDR2 are SGHTA and FQGNSA. This CDR3 region has 14 residues. V lost 5 bases and J 5 bases, leaving 15 bases between the germline ends. This clonotype has at least ten counts. The target antigen is unknown. Unique molecular identifiers featured in how the TCRbeta library was prepared. From the PCR reads, TCRdb called clonotypes with MiXCR, one entry per CDR3 protein. Altogether 240,000 or so distinct CDR3 sequences are present, roughly 7.7% being singletons, with the ten largest covering 6.3%. The sample consisted of PBMCs, mostly from graft donor cells, taken 180 days after TCRalphabeta/CD19-depleted stem cell transplant. The receptor was derived from a male patient between 5 and 17 years old who had a stem cell transplant for acute lymphoblastic leukemia, so the T cells may come from the graft donor. The V and J genes are TRBV7-2 and TRBJ1-2; weak D call: TRBD1 (6 bases). In DNA, the CDR3 is TGTGCCAGCAGCCGTCACCGGGACACTTATGGCTACACCTTC. Translation gives CASSRHRDTYGYTF.